One and the same sample provided the 10 T cell receptor beta chains below, sequenced in a study of lymphopenia after photon versus proton radiotherapy. TCRdb's table, derived via immunoSEQ multiplex PCR, lists solely in-frame clones and lacks some. This table holds tens of thousands of clones, approximately 84% found once. The sequences come from peripheral blood, collected from a patient treated with proton-based radiotherapy. The receptors originated from a man aged 55 to 69 with pancreatic cancer.

Remarks on this clone: The junction differs from germline at one of its ends, possibly a read error. In the same sample, other DNA sequences code for this CDR3. This chain links TRBV6-5 with TRBJ1-1, with D possibly being TRBD1 (6 bases). CDR1 is MNHEY, CDR2 SVGAGI, per germline. There are 14 residues in the CDR3. The CDR3 spells CASSNYRADTEAFF. In DNA form, the CDR3 reads TGCGCCAGCAGTAATTACAGGGCAGACACTGAAGCTTTCTTT.

In this sample, this clone turned up a few times. The chain combines TRBV27 with TRBJ2-2; D remains ambiguous. The germline V gene has CDR1 MNHEY and CDR2 SMNVEV (reference sequence). The CDR3 covers 13 residues. Trimming removed 4 bases from V and 7 bases from J, with 10 bases in between. The CDR3 bases are TGTGCCAGCAGTTCCTTAGTGGGCGGGGAGCTGTTTTTT. Protein sequence: CASSSLVGGELFF.

This chain uses TRBV4-1 with TRBJ1-4; TRBD1 matches 7 bases. This CDR3 spans 14 amino acids. CDR1 is MGHRA and CDR2 is YSYEKL in the germline V gene. V shed 4 bases, J shed 8 bases, and the junction held 7 bases outside the gene matches. Here the CDR3 reads CASSPPGRGEKLFF. The CDR3 region has the DNA TGCGCCAGCAGCCCGCCGGGCAGGGGGGAAAAACTGTTTTTT.

This clone has just one count. The rearrangement links TRBV7-8 to TRBJ2-5; TRBD2 might be the D (5 bases). Trimming left V 4 bases short and J 13 bases short, with 16 bases between. Germline CDR1 reads SGHVS; CDR2 reads FQNEAQ. This CDR3 is built from 12 residues. The CDR3 DNA reads TGTGCCAGCAGCTCTCGGACTGAAAACTTGTACTTC. Translated: CASSSRTENLYF.

The chain recombines TRBV30 with TRBJ2-7, with no clear D. The V end was cut by 1 base, the J end by 7 bases, with 11 bases between. The germline V gene encodes CDR1 GTSNPN and CDR2 SVGIG (reference sequence). The CDR3 extends over 12 amino acids. The CDR3 spells CAWSDPRPEQYF. CDR3 in DNA: TGTGCCTGGAGTGACCCGCGGCCGGAGCAGTACTTC. The full variable domain, with the rest looked up from reference TRBV30 and TRBJ2-7, is SQTIHQWPATLVQPVGSPLSLECTVEGTSNPNLYWYRQAAGRGLQLLFYSVGIGQISSEVPQNLSASRPQDRQFILSSKKLLLSDSGFYLCAWSDPRPEQYFGPGTRLTVT.

The rearrangement joins TRBV6-5 to TRBJ2-7, with TRBD2 identical over 7 bases. Germline CDR1 reads MNHEY; CDR2 reads SVGAGI. Trimming removed 6 bases from V and 7 bases from J; junction bases left unmatched: 12. CDR3 length: 14 amino acids. DNA of the CDR3: TGTGCCAGCAGAGACAGCGGGACCACCTTAGAGCAGTACTTC. This encodes CASRDSGTTLEQYF.

The chain is built from TRBV19 and TRBJ2-2, with 7 bases identical to TRBD1. The junction had 6 bases not matched to a gene; V was cut back by 2 bases and J by 6 bases. Looked up from germline, CDR1 is LNHDA and CDR2 is SQIVND (reference sequence). The CDR3 is made up of 15 amino acids. In DNA form, the CDR3 reads TGTGCCAGTAGTATATACAGGGGTTTGGCCGGGGAGCTGTTTTTT. As protein: CASSIYRGLAGELFF.

V and J are TRBV30 and TRBJ1-1, with a possible D match to TRBD1 (6 bases). In germline, CDR1 is GTSNPN, CDR2 SVGIG (reference sequence). The CDR3 covers 13 residues. V was cut by 5 bases and J by 7 bases, with 17 bases left in between. For the CDR3, the DNA is TGTGCCTGGGGGACCTCAGGGGCCCGTGAAGCTTTCTTT. Translated: CAWGTSGAREAFF.

V usage is TRBV5-1 and J usage is TRBJ2-3; D unresolved. Trimming left V 4 bases short and J 0 bases short, with 18 bases between. The germline CDR1 and CDR2 sequences are SGHRS and YFSETQ. CDR3 size: 17 residues. The CDR3 region is CASSKDPPAASTDTQYF. For the CDR3, the DNA is TGCGCCAGCAGCAAAGACCCTCCTGCTGCTAGCACAGATACGCAGTATTTT.

The chain is built from TRBV28 and TRBJ2-7; D might be TRBD1 (5 bases). Germline V gives CDR1 MDHEN, CDR2 SYDVKM. This CDR3 has 14 amino acids. V was cut by 2 bases and J by 2 bases, with 10 bases left in between. CDR3 sequence reads: CASSLSRVPYEQYF. CDR3 nucleotide sequence: TGTGCCAGCAGTTTAAGCAGGGTTCCCTACGAGCAGTACTTC.